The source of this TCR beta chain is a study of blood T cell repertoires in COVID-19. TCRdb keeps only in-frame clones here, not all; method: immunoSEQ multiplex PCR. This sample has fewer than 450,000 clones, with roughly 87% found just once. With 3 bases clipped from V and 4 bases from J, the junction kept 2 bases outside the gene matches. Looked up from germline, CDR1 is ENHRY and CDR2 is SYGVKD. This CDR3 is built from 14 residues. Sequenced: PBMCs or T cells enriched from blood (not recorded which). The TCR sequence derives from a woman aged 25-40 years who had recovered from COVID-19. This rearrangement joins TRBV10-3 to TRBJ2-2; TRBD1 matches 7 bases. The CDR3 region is CAISDRGLTGELFF. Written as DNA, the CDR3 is TGTGCCATCAGTGATAGGGGGCTCACCGGGGAGCTGTTTTTT.